Listed below are T cell receptor beta chains from one sample, sequenced in a study of CD8 T cells in Susac syndrome. From the immunoSEQ multiplex PCR reads, TCRdb called clonotypes with MiXCR, one entry per CDR3 protein. This table holds about 180,000 distinct CDR3 sequences, approximately 96% found once. Material for sequencing was CD8+ T cells from PBMCs. These receptors were taken from a human donor with multiple sclerosis. CDR3s include the opening cysteine and the closing phenylalanine or tryptophan. D genes are given only for firm matches. Size tells how often a clone was seen (once, few, many) or the class of an expanded clone, and some rows leave it out.

V	D	J	size	CDR3	DNA
TRBV5-1	.	TRBJ2-3	.	CASSLARVLSTDTQYF	TGCGCCAGCAGCTTGGCCAGGGTCCTGTCTACAGATACGCAGTATTTT
TRBV29-1	.	TRBJ1-1	.	CSAGGWDYQPRAEAFF	TGCAGCGCCGGGGGATGGGACTACCAACCGCGGGCTGAAGCTTTCTTT
TRBV6-5	.	TRBJ2-1	.	CASSYAGGYNEQFF	TGTGCCAGCAGTTATGCAGGAGGGTACAATGAGCAGTTCTTC
TRBV27	.	TRBJ2-7	few	CASSFSGSYEQYF	TGTGCCAGCAGTTTTTCGGGATCCTACGAGCAGTACTTC
TRBV4-2	TRBD1	TRBJ1-1	.	CASSTRQGEAFF	TGTGCCAGCAGCACCAGACAGGGGGAAGCTTTCTTT
TRBV27	.	TRBJ2-3	.	CASRRAGQSTDTQYF	TGTGCCAGCAGACGAGCCGGACAGAGCACAGATACGCAGTATTTT
TRBV9	.	TRBJ2-2	.	CASQAAGPNTGELFF	TGTGCCAGCCAAGCGGCGGGGCCCAACACCGGGGAGCTGTTTTTT
TRBV29-1	.	TRBJ2-1	.	CSVEYLSNEQFF	TGCAGCGTTGAGTACCTCAGTAATGAGCAGTTCTTC
TRBV13	TRBD1	TRBJ1-1	.	CASSPPSAGGDTEAFF	TGTGCCAGCAGCCCACCCTCGGCAGGGGGCGACACTGAAGCTTTCTTT
TRBV9	TRBD2	TRBJ2-5	.	CASSSSGGAEETQYF	TGTGCCAGCAGCTCATCCGGGGGGGCGGAAGAGACCCAGTACTTC
TRBV20-1	TRBD1	TRBJ1-2	.	CSARTGPYGYTF	TGCAGTGCCCGGACAGGGCCCTATGGCTACACCTTC
TRBV20-1	TRBD2	TRBJ2-3	.	CSARGKGRTSEIPSTDTQYF	TGCAGTGCTAGAGGAAAGGGTAGGACTAGCGAAATACCTAGCACAGATACGCAGTATTTT
TRBV11-2	.	TRBJ1-2	.	CASSENGGLGYGYTF	TGTGCCAGCAGTGAGAACGGGGGGCTTGGCTATGGCTACACCTTC
TRBV12-3/TRBV12-4	TRBD2	TRBJ2-3	.	CASSTLLAVDTQYF	TGTGCCAGCAGTACTCTGCTAGCGGTGGATACGCAGTATTTT
TRBV13	TRBD2	TRBJ2-1	few	CASSPRTSGSNEQFF	TGTGCCAGCAGCCCTCGGACTAGCGGGAGCAATGAGCAGTTCTTC
TRBV12-3/TRBV12-4	.	TRBJ1-1	once	CASSLSLGTEAFF	TGTGCCAGCAGTTTAAGCCTCGGCACTGAAGCTTTCTTT
TRBV12-3/TRBV12-4	.	TRBJ2-7	.	CASSLELIEQYF	TGTGCCAGCAGTTTAGAGCTCATCGAGCAGTACTTC
TRBV30	TRBD1	TRBJ2-7	.	CAWGGQESYEQYF	TGTGCCTGGGGGGGACAGGAGAGTTACGAGCAGTACTTC
TRBV5-1	TRBD1	TRBJ2-1	.	CASSPGTGANEQFF	TGCGCCAGCAGCCCGGGGACAGGGGCCAATGAGCAGTTCTTC
TRBV19	.	TRBJ2-7	once	CASMRAGEQYF	TGTGCCAGTATGAGGGCTGGCGAGCAGTACTTC
TRBV9	.	TRBJ2-5	.	CASSTSGLGETQYF	TGTGCCAGCAGCACCTCAGGGCTGGGGGAGACCCAGTACTTC
TRBV28	TRBD2	TRBJ2-1	.	CASSFGREGHYNEQFF	TGTGCCAGCAGTTTTGGGCGGGAGGGCCACTACAATGAGCAGTTCTTC
TRBV29-1	.	TRBJ1-2	.	CSVETGQYGYTF	TGCAGCGTTGAAACGGGACAATATGGCTACACCTTC
TRBV7-9	.	TRBJ2-7	.	CASSLEQKDSYEQYF	TGTGCCAGCAGCTTAGAACAGAAGGACTCCTACGAGCAGTACTTC
TRBV29-1	TRBD2	TRBJ2-7	.	CSVAGGRSRSYEQYF	TGCAGCGTCGCGGGGGGACGCAGCAGGAGCTACGAGCAGTACTTC
TRBV20-1	.	TRBJ2-7	once	CSAIRGWAFLDEQYF	TGCAGTGCTATCCGGGGCTGGGCATTTTTAGACGAGCAGTACTTC
TRBV2	TRBD2	TRBJ2-7	.	CASSEYGGDYYEQYF	TGTGCCAGCAGTGAATACGGGGGGGACTACTACGAGCAGTACTTC
TRBV5-1	.	TRBJ2-5	.	CASSLPRGGETQYF	TGCGCCAGCAGCCTCCCCAGGGGAGGCGAGACCCAGTACTTC
TRBV14	.	TRBJ2-1	once	CASSQGLPYYNEQFF	TGTGCCAGCAGCCAGGGACTCCCATACTACAATGAGCAGTTCTTC
TRBV10-3	TRBD1	TRBJ1-2	once	CAISEQGADGYTF	TGTGCCATCAGTGAACAGGGGGCAGATGGCTACACCTTC
TRBV12-3/TRBV12-4	.	TRBJ1-1	once	CASSHGEVAEAFF	TGTGCCAGCAGCCATGGGGAGGTCGCTGAAGCTTTCTTT
TRBV18	.	TRBJ1-1	.	CASSPLSGENTEAFF	TGTGCCAGCTCACCTTTATCCGGGGAGAACACTGAAGCTTTCTTT
TRBV15	.	TRBJ2-1	.	CASGFLDNEQFF	TGTGCCAGTGGATTTTTGGACAATGAGCAGTTCTTC
TRBV7-9	.	TRBJ1-1	.	CASIRPGSTEAFF	TGTGCCAGCATCAGACCTGGGAGCACTGAAGCTTTCTTT
TRBV19	.	TRBJ1-1	.	CASSPGLQNTEAFF	TGTGCCAGTAGTCCGGGACTTCAGAACACTGAAGCTTTCTTT
TRBV7-9	.	TRBJ2-5	.	CASSSPWSGETQYF	TGTGCCAGCAGCTCGCCGTGGTCAGGAGAGACCCAGTACTTC
TRBV5-6	.	TRBJ2-3	.	CASSAPGDLDTQYF	TGTGCCAGCAGCGCCCCAGGGGATTTGGATACGCAGTATTTT
TRBV9	TRBD2	TRBJ2-7	.	CASSEGGTSGYEQYF	TGTGCCAGCAGCGAGGGGGGGACTAGCGGATACGAGCAGTACTTC
TRBV15	.	TRBJ1-2	once	CATSRDLGGDGYTF	TGTGCCACCAGCAGAGATCTTGGGGGCGATGGCTACACCTTC
TRBV29-1	TRBD1	TRBJ2-7	.	CSVGGTGLTYEQYF	TGCAGCGTTGGGGGGACAGGGCTCACCTACGAGCAGTACTTC